The next 27 T cell receptor beta chains were all read from a single sample in a study of blood T cell repertoires in COVID-19. Profiled with immunoSEQ multiplex PCR; TCRdb holds only in-frame clones, not every one. This sample has just over 90,000 clones, with about nine tenths found just once. The sequenced sample consisted of peripheral blood. The receptor set was obtained from a human donor with active COVID-19. The donor label of this sample is uncertain.

The count of this clone is one. This chain uses TRBV4-3 with TRBJ2-3; 10 positions match TRBD2. After removal of 0 bases from V and 6 bases from J, the junction contained 6 bases not matched to a gene. The CDR3 has 16 amino acids. CDR1 is LGHNA and CDR2 is YSLEER in the germline V gene. CDR3 bases: TGCGCCAGCAGCCAAGAAAGCGGGGGGGCCGTCGATACGCAGTATTTT. It encodes CASSQESGGAVDTQYF.

The rearrangement links TRBV7-6 to TRBJ1-1; D uncertain. CDR1 and CDR2 from the germline V gene are SGHVS and FNYEAQ. Trimming removed 0 bases from V and 0 bases from J, with 11 bases in between. The CDR3 runs to 16 residues. The CDR3 is CASSLADGNMNTEAFF. The CDR3 region has the DNA TGTGCCAGCAGCTTAGCGGACGGGAACATGAACACTGAAGCTTTCTTT.

Here the CDR3 DNA reads TGTGCCACCAGCAGACATCCCGGGACATACGGCAATCAGCCCCAGCATTTT. It codes for CATSRHPGTYGNQPQHF. The gene calls are TRBV15 and TRBJ1-5; maybe TRBD1 (6 bases). The V end was cut by 2 bases, the J end by 2 bases, with 16 bases between. Germline V gene data show CDR1 as LNHNV and CDR2 as YYDKDF (reference sequence). CDR3 length: 17 amino acids.

V is TRBV2 and J is TRBJ1-4, with D tentatively TRBD1 (6 bases). The V gene lost 5 bases and the J gene lost 0 bases, with 16 bases spanning the gap. The germline gives CDR1 SNHLY, CDR2 FYNNEI. The CDR3 totals 17 residues. The CDR3 spells CASSRDTPLATNEKLFF. The CDR3 bases are TGTGCCAGCAGTAGGGACACGCCGCTTGCAACTAATGAAAAACTGTTTTTT.

The gene calls are TRBV19 and TRBJ1-1; D ambiguous. Trimming shortened V by 1 base and J by 7 bases, and 10 bases separated the two germline ends. The CDR3 sequence is 13 residues long. The germline CDR1 and CDR2 sequences are LNHDA and SQIVND (reference sequence). As DNA, the CDR3 is TGTGCCAGTAGTATAGGAACGGTTGGTGAAGCTTTCTTT. The encoded protein is CASSIGTVGEAFF.

The chain is built from TRBV2 and TRBJ1-2; TRBD1 might be the D (5 bases). The CDR3 extends over 15 amino acids. Trimming cost V 8 bases and J 7 bases, with 23 bases left between them. Germline lookup yields CDR1 SNHLY and CDR2 FYNNEI. CDR3 in amino acids: CASRPGGTNRRGYTF. The CDR3 region has the DNA TGTGCCAGCCGGCCCGGAGGGACGAATAGACGTGGCTACACCTTC.

The V and J genes are TRBV10-3 and TRBJ1-3; the D is unclear. The CDR3 is 12 amino acids. Looked up from germline, CDR1 is ENHRY and CDR2 is SYGVKD. The germline V and J ends were trimmed by 10 bases and 2 bases, with 9 bases remaining between them. CDR3 DNA: TGTGCCACCTCACAAACTGGAAACACCATATATTTT. This sequence encodes CATSQTGNTIYF.

The gene calls are TRBV7-2 and TRBJ2-7; D is unclear. There are 14 residues in the CDR3. Germline lookup yields CDR1 SGHTA and CDR2 FQGNSA. V was shortened by 3 bases and J by 0 bases, with 9 bases between the two germline ends. The CDR3, as DNA: TGTGCCAGCAGCTTGAGCCCAAACTCCTACGAGCAGTACTTC. Translation gives CASSLSPNSYEQYF. Full variable domain (remainder filled in from reference TRBV7-2 and TRBJ2-7): GAGVSQSPSNKVTEKGKDVELRCDPISGHTALYWYRQSLGQGLEFLIYFQGNSAPDKSGLPSDRFSAERTGGSVSTLTIQRTQQEDSAVYLCASSLSPNSYEQYFGPGTRLTVT.

The CDR3 sequence: CASSGIAGGLDEQYF. In DNA, the CDR3 is TGTGCCAGCAGCGGAATAGCGGGGGGGCTGGACGAGCAGTACTTC. The chain joins TRBV9 to TRBJ2-7; 11 nucleotides agree with TRBD2. Losses at the gene ends were 3 bases for V and 5 bases for J; bases not matched to a gene: 7. Germline-derived CDR1 and CDR2 are SGDLS and YYNGEE. The CDR3 sequence is 15 residues long.

J is TRBJ2-7 and V is TRBV6-1, with D maybe TRBD1 (6 bases). The CDR3 loop spans 14 amino acids. Germline loops: CDR1 MNHNS, CDR2 SASEGT. The V and J ends lost 1 base and 0 bases respectively, with 7 bases between them. CDR3 protein: CASSEVRGSYEQYF. The CDR3 nucleotides read TGTGCCAGCAGTGAAGTCAGGGGCTCCTACGAGCAGTACTTC.

V is TRBV7-3 and J is TRBJ2-4; 8 bases match TRBD1. Germline V gene data show CDR1 as SGHTA and CDR2 as FQGTGA. The J segment lost 2 bases and the V segment lost 5 bases, leaving 5 bases of the junction unmatched. This CDR3 is 15 amino acids long. CDR3 in amino acids: CASSPGTGTKNIQYF. Written as DNA, the CDR3 is TGTGCCAGCAGCCCCGGGACAGGAACCAAAAACATTCAGTACTTC.

The V gene is TRBV7-6, the J gene TRBJ2-5, with D tentatively TRBD2 (7 bases). This CDR3 has 15 residues. Trimming pared 5 bases from V and 4 bases from J, leaving 17 bases between. CDR1 SGHVS and CDR2 FNYEAQ come from the germline V gene. In nucleotides, the CDR3 is TGTGCCAGCAGCGGCCGGGGGGCCCTAACAGAGACCCAGTACTTC. Its protein product is CASSGRGALTETQYF.

The chain has TRBV11-2 and TRBJ2-3; 11 positions agree with TRBD1. Losses at the gene ends were 5 bases for V and 3 bases for J; bases not matched to a gene: 4. Germline V CDR1 and CDR2: SGHAT, FQNNGV. This CDR3 comprises 15 residues. The CDR3 region has the DNA TGTGCCAGCAGCACCGGGACAGGGGGAACAGATACGCAGTATTTT. Protein sequence: CASSTGTGGTDTQYF.

The chain recombines TRBV2 with TRBJ1-5, with D perhaps matching TRBD1 (5 bases). The CDR3 covers 17 residues. The germline CDR1 and CDR2 sequences are SNHLY and FYNNEI. V was clipped by 1 base and J by 0 bases, with 13 bases between them. CDR3 in amino acids: CASSEEYTGYSNQPQHF. The CDR3 DNA reads TGTGCCAGCAGTGAAGAGTATACAGGTTATAGCAATCAGCCCCAGCATTTT.

CDR3 bases: TGTGCCAGCAGTGAACCACGGGAGACCCAGTACTTC. Amino acids: CASSEPRETQYF. This chain connects TRBV6-1 to TRBJ2-5, with no clear D. From germline, CDR1 is MNHNS and CDR2 SASEGT. The CDR3 covers 12 residues. V lost 2 bases and J 5 bases, leaving 6 bases between the germline ends.

The rearrangement links TRBV6-5 to TRBJ2-7; D is possibly TRBD1 (6 bases). The CDR3 spans 14 residues. Deletions cut 5 bases from V and 6 bases from J, with 17 bases between. Germline V CDR1 and CDR2: MNHEY, SVGAGI. The DNA for the CDR3 is TGTGCCAGCAGTCGGGACACAGCCCTGGGCGAGCAGTACTTC. This sequence encodes CASSRDTALGEQYF.

V and J are TRBV28 and TRBJ2-2; 9 nucleotides agree with TRBD2. The CDR3 is made up of 16 amino acids. Per the germline V gene, CDR1 is MDHEN and CDR2 is SYDVKM. With V trimmed by 3 bases and J by 3 bases, 5 bases remained unmatched. CDR3 sequence (DNA): TGTGCCAGCAGTTTGGCGGGGGGGCCGGACACCGGGGAGCTGTTTTTT. It codes for CASSLAGGPDTGELFF.

The CDR3 DNA reads TGTGCCACCAGCAGATATGTAGCAACTAATGAAAAACTGTTTTTT. Protein product: CATSRYVATNEKLFF. The chain carries TRBV15 and TRBJ1-4; D ambiguous. Germline V gene data show CDR1 as LNHNV and CDR2 as YYDKDF (reference sequence). CDR3 length: 15 amino acids. The V end lost 2 bases, the J end lost 0 bases, and 7 bases lay between the germline ends.

The V gene is TRBV4-2, the J gene TRBJ1-4; perhaps TRBD1 as D (5 bases). Deletions cut 0 bases from V and 7 bases from J, with 18 bases between. The CDR3 runs 17 residues. The germline gives CDR1 LGHNA, CDR2 YNFKEQ. CDR3 protein: CASSQDSVSGGTEKLFF. In nucleotides, the CDR3 is TGTGCCAGCAGCCAAGATTCAGTCTCGGGGGGGACTGAAAAACTGTTTTTT.

The rearrangement uses TRBV7-2 and TRBJ2-6; possibly TRBD1 for D (6 bases). V was shortened by 3 bases and J by 0 bases, with 12 bases between the two germline ends. Germline values: CDR1 SGHTA, CDR2 FQGNSA. The CDR3 has 17 residues. DNA of the CDR3: TGTGCCAGCAGCTTGACAGGTGCTCACTCTGGGGCCAACGTCCTGACTTTC. Protein: CASSLTGAHSGANVLTF.

The chain recombines TRBV11-2 with TRBJ2-1; 7 bases match TRBD2. The CDR3 has 16 residues. The germline CDR1 and CDR2 sequences are SGHAT and FQNNGV. The trim removed 0 bases at V and 4 bases at J, leaving 6 bases unmatched. The CDR3 loop reads CASSLEAGSYYNEQFF. For the CDR3, the DNA is TGTGCCAGCAGCTTAGAAGCGGGGTCCTATTACAATGAGCAGTTCTTC.

The rearrangement links TRBV9 to TRBJ2-1; D uncertain. CDR1 and CDR2 from the germline V gene are SGDLS and YYNGEE. V lost 2 bases, J lost 6 bases, and 9 bases lay in between. This CDR3 spans 13 amino acids. The CDR3 protein is CASSVAGPNEQFF. CDR3 DNA: TGTGCCAGCAGCGTTGCCGGTCCCAATGAGCAGTTCTTC.

In its sample, this clone was seen once. J is TRBJ2-3 and V is TRBV18, with a tentative D call TRBD1 (5 bases). The CDR3 has 15 residues. V lost 6 bases and J 5 bases, leaving 18 bases between the germline ends. Germline CDR1 and CDR2: KGHSH and LQKENI. Here the CDR3 DNA reads TGTGCCAGCTCCGGCCGGGCAGGGCGTAGAGATACGCAGTATTTT. Its translation: CASSGRAGRRDTQYF.

CDR3 residues: CSVERVTNEKLFF. The CDR3 DNA follows: TGCAGCGTTGAGAGGGTAACTAATGAAAAACTGTTTTTT. The genes are TRBV29-1 and TRBJ1-4; D not resolved. The CDR3 has 13 residues. The germline CDR1 and CDR2 sequences are SQVTM and ANQGSEA. V was cut by 3 bases and J by 1 base, with 6 bases left in between.

This chain uses TRBV4-3 with TRBJ2-7; no reliable D call. The length of the CDR3 is 13 residues. Germline V gene lookup returns CDR1 LGHNA and CDR2 YSLEER. V was cut by 1 base and J by 3 bases, with 7 bases left in between. CDR3 nucleotide sequence: TGCGCCAGCAGCCAAGGGTCCAGCTACGAGCAGTACTTC. Its protein is CASSQGSSYEQYF.

This clone occurred once. The chain combines TRBV7-9 with TRBJ1-1, with D possibly TRBD1 on 5 matching bases. Germline V CDR1 and CDR2: SEHNR, FQNEAQ (reference sequence). This CDR3 is built from 16 residues. The V and J ends lost 1 base and 3 bases respectively, with 15 bases between them. CDR3 sequence reads: CASSLGAGHRDTEAFF. In DNA, the CDR3 is TGTGCCAGCAGCTTAGGGGCTGGACACCGGGACACTGAAGCTTTCTTT.

The V and J genes are TRBV5-4 and TRBJ1-2; 11 bases match TRBD1. The V gene end was trimmed by 4 bases and the J gene end by 2 bases; junction bases not matched to a gene: 10. CDR3 size: 17 residues. Germline V gives CDR1 SGHNT, CDR2 YYREEE (reference sequence). In DNA form, the CDR3 reads TGTGCCAGCAGCACGGACAGGGGGCGCGTCAGGAACTATGGCTACACCTTC. Translating gives CASSTDRGRVRNYGYTF. The variable domain in full, with the rest retrieved from reference TRBV5-4 and TRBJ1-2, is ETGVTQSPTHLIKTRGQQVTLRCSSQSGHNTVSWYQQALGQGPQFIFQYYREEENGRGNFPPRFSGLQFPNYSSELNVNALELDDSALYLCASSTDRGRVRNYGYTFGSGTRLTVV.